The present entry profiles one T cell receptor (beta chain) with its context. Its antigen is not yet known. No base quality values were provided; no much bigger clone lies one nucleotide off. In the paper's terms, the time point label means: baseline before first vaccination. The vaccinee samples were drawn from two UK trials, COV001 and COV002, one of which was a single-blind randomized controlled phase 2/3 trial testing AZD1222 (ChAdOx1 nCoV-19) in healthy adults. For TCRbeta chain sequencing, PBMC samples were collected from trial participants at day 0 and at day 28 after the second dose. These data are taken from a study of T cell responses to AZD1222 COVID-19 vaccine (dated by TCRdb to the early 2020s). Background on the whole study: AZD1222 recipients given second doses at about 4 weeks or at about 12 weeks were pooled, since spike-specific TCR depth and breadth were not found to differ between the two schedules. Trial participants were enrolled by age into subgroups of 18-55, 56-69 and 70-plus years, and approximately 150, 30 and 60 TCR-sequenced participants, respectively, were included in these subgroups. A total of 230 to 250 trial participants underwent TCR sequencing, of whom more than 200 had received two doses of AZD1222 and about 26 had received two doses of the MenACWY control vaccine.

Findings and caveats that apply to the study as a whole: Nearly half of unique spike-specific TCRs reportedly recognized epitopes outside regions mutated in the B.1.351 and B.1.1.7 variants. After two AZD1222 doses, spike-specific TCR breadth and depth were significantly higher than at day 0 and than in MenACWY recipients. Only five to seven AZD1222 recipients were SARS-CoV-2 seropositive at baseline, limiting conclusions about previously exposed vaccinees. Vaccine-associated CD4 TCRs spanned the whole spike protein, with dominant responses in regions 160-218 and 743-854. The 56-69-year group was small, and its depth increase did not reach significance, likely because of low power. No day 14 peak-response samples were available, so repertoires were characterized only after the peak T cell response. Most participants were white British and females outnumbered males, and the authors suggested that clonal diversity may have been underestimated.

The CDR3 regions of human TCRbeta chains were subjected to immunosequencing. The source study handled its data this way. Repertoire TCRs were checked for matches against a reference library of SARS-CoV-2-specific TCRs that had been generated using the MIRA antigen-specificity platform. Breadth was defined as the fraction of unique TCRs that were SARS-CoV-2-associated. Depth was defined as the fraction of total T cells that were SARS-CoV-2-associated. Using the MIRA data, every spike-specific TCR was mapped to the spike region that the TCR reacted to and assigned to either a CD4 or a CD8 class. Log10-transformed breadth and depth values were compared by one-way ANOVA with Sidak's multiple comparisons tests. Held by TCRdb, this immuneACCESS table contains in-frame sequences only and omits some clones. Under half of the omission traces to an unresolved V gene where checked; the cause of the rest is unknown. The V and J calls and clone size were taken over from that table, and D and trimming were inferred from the DNA. This sample gives approximately 170,000 clones in total; 80% to 90% of them show up just once. About 6.9% of the sample lies in the top ten.

The germline V gene (reference sequence) sets CDR1 to SEHNR and CDR2 to FQNEAQ. The germline V and J ends show losses of 5 bases and 0 bases respectively, and no gene match explains 9 bases of the junction. Reading from cysteine to phenylalanine, the CDR3 counts 16 amino acids. Just the 48-base CDR3 DNA is kept, in frame starting at base 1. Rearrangement joined TRBV7-9 to TRBJ1-1; 7 middle bases align to TRBD1. This specimen consisted of peripheral blood, obtained on day 0 of AZD1222 vaccination. The TCR comes from an adult in good health. The DNA reads as follows: TGTGCCAGCAGCGCTGACAGGGTCCTGGTGAACACTGAAGCTTTCTTT. Its coded protein is CASSADRVLVNTEAFF.